The rows below give T cell receptor beta chains drawn from one sample of a study of cytomegalovirus exposure and HLA in healthy donors. Sequenced by immunoSEQ multiplex PCR; TCRdb stores in-frame clones only, minus some. This repertoire comprises around 150,000 clones; its ten largest clones make up 1.3%. The sequenced material came from PBMCs. Receptors originate from a woman in her sixties in good health and CMV-seronegative. Each CDR3 is given with its conserved first and last residue. D genes are given only for firm matches.

v_call	d_call	j_call	cdr3_aa	cdr3_nt
TRBV19	TRBD1	TRBJ2-6	CASSILQGSGANVLTF	TGTGCCAGTAGTATTTTACAGGGGAGTGGGGCCAACGTCCTGACTTTC
TRBV11-1	.	TRBJ2-2	CASSLGRLGLSDTGELFF	TGTGCCAGCAGCTTAGGCAGATTGGGCCTTAGCGACACCGGGGAGCTGTTTTTT
TRBV7-9	.	TRBJ1-1	CASSLGGGGTEAFF	TGTGCCAGCAGCTTAGGTGGGGGGGGCACTGAAGCTTTCTTT
TRBV19	.	TRBJ1-1	CASSNPTVLNTEAFF	TGTGCCAGTAGTAACCCGACAGTCTTGAACACTGAAGCTTTCTTT
TRBV10-3	.	TRBJ1-1	CAIRKGDENTEAFF	TGTGCCATCAGGAAGGGGGATGAAAACACTGAAGCTTTCTTT
TRBV7-2	TRBD1	TRBJ1-2	CASSPWTGGRYGYTF	TGTGCCAGCAGCCCCTGGACAGGGGGCCGCTATGGCTACACCTTC
TRBV20-1	.	TRBJ2-1	CSALLEEQFF	TGCAGTGCTTTACTCGAGGAGCAGTTCTTC
TRBV2	.	TRBJ2-7	CASSGTATYTYEQYF	TGTGCCAGCAGTGGGACAGCTACCTATACCTACGAGCAGTACTTC
TRBV5-4	TRBD1	TRBJ2-4	CASSRDRGQNIQYF	TGTGCCAGCAGCAGGGACAGGGGCCAAAACATTCAGTACTTC
TRBV10-3	.	TRBJ2-1	CAISGPTRSSYNEQFF	TGTGCCATCAGTGGCCCTACTAGGAGCTCCTACAATGAGCAGTTCTTC
TRBV27	.	TRBJ2-7	CASSLSRGAGEQYF	TGTGCCAGCAGTTTATCACGGGGGGCGGGAGAGCAGTACTTC